The 20 T cell receptor beta chains given below trace back to one sample, sequenced in a study of T cell repertoires in cytomegalovirus infection. TCRdb called the reads again in MiXCR, with one record for every CDR3 protein. The sample has 210,000 or so distinct CDR3 sequences, 6.5% seen once. The sample was PBMCs. These receptor sequences come from a human donor in good health (CMV status not recorded). Some clones in this sample may be carry-over from other donors' samples.

The table lists this clonotype with a few counts. The rearrangement joins TRBV6-2 or TRBV6-3 to TRBJ2-1; the match to TRBD2 covers 11 bases. The CDR3 is 15 residues long. J lost 5 bases, V lost 5 bases, and 5 bases had no gene match. Germline V gene sequence: CDR1 MNHEY, CDR2 SVGEGT. The CDR3 protein is CASSRLAGRDNEQFF. DNA for the CDR3: TGTGCCAGCAGTCGACTAGCGGGGAGGGACAATGAGCAGTTCTTC.

A word on this clonotype: Given a much more abundant clone one base away, this may be a read error. The J gene is TRBJ2-5, the V gene TRBV5-5; D is unclear. This CDR3 contains 14 residues. From germline, CDR1 is SGHKS and CDR2 YYEKEE (reference sequence). This CDR3 reads CASSLGAAQDTQYF. Here the CDR3 DNA reads TGTGCCAGCAGCTTGGGTGCAGCACAAGATACCCAGTACTTC.

This clonotype was seen repeatedly, ten times or more. The chain joins TRBV20-1 to TRBJ2-2; D unclear. Germline CDR1 DFQATT, CDR2 SNEGSKA (reference sequence). V lost 0 bases and J 0 bases, leaving 14 bases between the germline ends. The CDR3 is 17 amino acids. The CDR3 coding sequence is TGCAGTGCTAGAGATCAAAAGGCAGGAACGAACACCGGGGAGCTGTTTTTT. Translation gives CSARDQKAGTNTGELFF.

This clonotype occurred many times. This chain links TRBV7-2 with TRBJ1-1, with TRBD1 matching over 7 bases. The CDR3 consists of 15 residues. The V segment lost 4 bases and the J segment 4 bases; nucleotides outside the gene matches: 9. CDR1 is SGHTA and CDR2 is FQGNSA in the germline V gene. The CDR3 coding sequence is TGTGCCAGCAGCTCTTACAGGGGTTGGTCCACTGAAGCTTTCTTT. Its protein is CASSSYRGWSTEAFF. The full variable domain, in which reference TRBV7-2 and TRBJ1-1 provide the parts outside the CDR3, is GAGVSQSPSNKVTEKGKDVELRCDPISGHTALYWYRQSLGQGLEFLIYFQGNSAPDKSGLPSDRFSAERTGGSVSTLTIQRTQQEDSAVYLCASSSYRGWSTEAFFGQGTRLTVV.

In its sample, this clonotype was seen many times. This chain uses TRBV12-3 or TRBV12-4 with TRBJ2-1; 7 nucleotides align to TRBD2. The CDR3 contains 14 residues. Unmatched junction bases numbered 3, after V lost 3 bases and J lost 4 bases. In DNA form, the CDR3 reads TGTGCCAGCAGTTTGACTAGCCCGTACAATGAGCAGTTCTTC. Translating it yields CASSLTSPYNEQFF.

In this sample, this clonotype turned up many times. J is TRBJ2-1 and V is TRBV27, with a weak D call TRBD1 (6 bases). This CDR3 comprises 12 residues. V lost 2 bases and J lost 13, with 12 bases in between. CDR1 and CDR2 from the germline V gene are MNHEY and SMNVEV (reference sequence). Written as DNA, the CDR3 is TGTGCCAGCAGTTTAGATAGTGGGACACAGTTCTTC. Amino acid sequence: CASSLDSGTQFF.

This clonotype showed up many times. The chain employs TRBV7-3 and TRBJ1-1; 7 bases map to TRBD1. The J segment lost 4 bases and the V segment lost 5 bases, leaving 4 bases of the junction unmatched. The CDR3 covers 13 residues. The germline CDR1 and CDR2 sequences are SGHTA and FQGTGA. The DNA for the CDR3 is TGTGCCAGCAGCAACAGGGGAAGCACTGAAGCTTTCTTT. Translating it yields CASSNRGSTEAFF.

In its sample, this clonotype was seen many times. The chain recombines TRBV28 with TRBJ1-4; 9 bases are a match to TRBD1. The V gene's germline CDR1 is MDHEN and CDR2 SYDVKM. This CDR3 is 14 amino acids long. The trim removed 6 bases at V and 8 bases at J, leaving 7 bases unmatched. The CDR3 region is CASSGQGTKEKLFF. The CDR3 DNA reads as TGTGCCAGCAGCGGACAGGGGACAAAGGAAAAACTGTTTTTT.

This clonotype showed up many times. This rearrangement joins TRBV6-2 or TRBV6-3 to TRBJ2-7; tentative D call: TRBD1 (5 bases). The CDR3 is 13 amino acids. Germline loops: CDR1 MNHEY, CDR2 SVGEGT. Trimming pared 6 bases from V and 3 bases from J, leaving 12 bases between. The CDR3 sequence is CASRRQILYEQYF. The CDR3 nucleotides are TGTGCCAGCAGACGACAGATCCTCTACGAGCAGTACTTC.

The V call is TRBV7-2, the J call TRBJ2-7, with 7 bases that match TRBD2. The CDR3 is 14 amino acids. J gave up 6 bases and V 4 bases, and 9 bases lay outside the gene matches. Germline CDR1 SGHTA, CDR2 FQGNSA. CDR3 sequence: CASSYGTNPGEQYF. As DNA, the CDR3 is TGTGCCAGCAGCTACGGGACTAATCCGGGCGAGCAGTACTTC.

This clonotype was counted at least ten times. This chain connects TRBV7-2 to TRBJ2-1, with TRBD2 matching over 9 bases. Germline CDR1 reads SGHTA; CDR2 reads FQGNSA. V lost 1 base, J lost 3 bases, and 1 base stayed unmatched. There are 15 residues in the CDR3. The CDR3, as DNA: TGTGCCAGCAGCTTAGATAGCGGGGGCTACAATGAGCAGTTCTTC. Translated, it gives CASSLDSGGYNEQFF.

This clonotype appeared many times. J is TRBJ2-1 and V is TRBV29-1, with a weak D call TRBD1 (6 bases). Deletions cut 4 bases from V and 3 bases from J, with 7 bases between. The CDR3 has 12 amino acids. The germline V gene has CDR1 SQVTM and CDR2 ANQGSEA. The CDR3 DNA reads as TGCAGCGTTGGAGGGGGCTACAATGAGCAGTTCTTC. As protein: CSVGGGYNEQFF.

This clonotype was counted many times. The chain couples TRBV18 to TRBJ2-3; D is possibly TRBD2 (5 bases). Looked up from germline, CDR1 is KGHSH and CDR2 is LQKENI. V lost 3 bases and J lost 6, with 7 bases in between. CDR3 size: 12 residues. The CDR3 DNA reads TGTGCCAGCTCACCCGCGGGCGATACGCAGTATTTT. It encodes CASSPAGDTQYF.

This chain connects TRBV29-1 to TRBJ2-6, with D unresolved. The CDR3 length is 12 residues. The V gene's germline CDR1 is SQVTM and CDR2 ANQGSEA. Trimming cost V 4 bases and J 4 bases, with 5 bases left between them. CDR3 in amino acids: CSVAGGANVLTF. CDR3 DNA sequence: TGCAGCGTTGCTGGAGGGGCCAACGTCCTGACTTTC.

The sample holds many counts of this clonotype. The genes are TRBV7-9 and TRBJ2-1; possible D gene TRBD1, 6 bases. Germline lookup yields CDR1 SEHNR and CDR2 FQNEAQ (reference sequence). The V end was cut by 5 bases, the J end by 5 bases, with 16 bases between. The CDR3 sequence is 15 residues long. The chain's CDR3 is CASSPPRGSNNEQFF. DNA of the CDR3: TGTGCCAGCAGCCCTCCGAGGGGGTCAAACAATGAGCAGTTCTTC.

The table lists this clonotype with a few counts. The chain is built from TRBV20-1 and TRBJ2-5; 9 nucleotides align to TRBD2. This CDR3 is 16 amino acids long. Germline CDR1 is DFQATT and CDR2 is SNEGSKA (reference sequence). Trimming took 2 bases from V and 4 from J; bases not matched to a gene: 11. CDR3 nucleotides: TGCAGTGCTAGACGGCCTAGCGGGGTCAGGGCAGAGACCCAGTACTTC. Encoded protein: CSARRPSGVRAETQYF.

This clonotype was recorded at least ten times. The chain joins TRBV20-1 to TRBJ2-1, with D possibly being TRBD1 (6 bases). This CDR3 comprises 15 residues. Trimming removed 5 bases at V and 2 bases at J, with 16 bases between. Looked up from germline, CDR1 is DFQATT and CDR2 is SNEGSKA (reference sequence). CDR3 nucleotides: TGCAGTGCTGATGGGGCCAGGGGACCCTACAATGAGCAGTTCTTC. Its translation is CSADGARGPYNEQFF.

In its sample, this clonotype was seen many times. The chain joins TRBV7-2 to TRBJ2-2; 8 positions agree with TRBD2. CDR1 and CDR2 from the germline V gene are SGHTA and FQGNSA. V lost 3 bases and J lost 7; bases outside the gene matches: 4. The CDR3 covers 14 residues. This chain's CDR3 is CASSFGGAGGELFF. The CDR3 DNA reads TGTGCCAGCAGCTTCGGGGGGGCCGGCGGGGAGCTGTTTTTT.

In its sample, this clonotype was seen a few times. The V call is TRBV20-1, the J call TRBJ2-3; 11 bases are shared with TRBD2. The junction had 14 bases not matched to a gene; V was cut back by 6 bases and J by 6 bases. Germline loops: CDR1 DFQATT, CDR2 SNEGSKA (reference sequence). The CDR3 is 16 amino acids. In DNA, the CDR3 is TGCAGTGCCAGCACGCTAGCGGGGGGACGAAGGGATACGCAGTATTTT. Protein product: CSASTLAGGRRDTQYF.

Note on this clonotype: This may arise from a read error, as a much more abundant clone is one base away. This sequence joins TRBV24-1 and TRBJ2-2, with D perhaps TRBD2 (5 bases). Germline CDR1 and CDR2: KGHDR and SFDVKD. Trimming took off 4 bases at V and 0 bases at J, with 20 bases between the two ends. This CDR3 has 19 residues. The CDR3 nucleotides are TGTGCCACCAGTGACAAAGACCCGCGGAGCGGAACGAACACCGGGGAGCTGTTTTTT. Encoded protein: CATSDKDPRSGTNTGELFF.